Each of the 2 T cell receptor beta chains below was sequenced from the same sample in a study of blood T cells in healthy people across ages. A second PCR, run for about 7 to 12 cycles, used a sample-barcoded 5' primer plus a J-beta primer mix. TCRdb processed the 5' RACE reads anew with MiXCR; each CDR3 protein has one entry. The data hold more than 1,400,000 distinct CDR3 sequences, with 42% observed a single time. The sequenced sample was blood. The receptors come from a woman aged 18-35 years in good health.

V usage is TRBV28 and J usage is TRBJ1-6, with D unresolved. CDR3 size: 15 residues. Trimming cost V 10 bases and J 1 base, with 14 bases left between them. CDR1 and CDR2 from the germline V gene are MDHEN and SYDVKM. CDR3 coding DNA: TGTGCCACCAAAAGGGCTGGATCCTATAATTCACCCCTCCACTTT. Translating gives CATKRAGSYNSPLHF.

The chain joins TRBV10-3 to TRBJ2-1, with 11 bases aligning to TRBD2. The trim removed 6 bases at V and 3 bases at J, leaving 4 bases unmatched. The germline V gene has CDR1 ENHRY and CDR2 SYGVKD. The CDR3 has 15 amino acids. The CDR3: CAISLLAGDYNEQFF. As DNA, the CDR3 is TGTGCCATCAGCCTACTAGCGGGGGACTACAATGAGCAGTTCTTC.